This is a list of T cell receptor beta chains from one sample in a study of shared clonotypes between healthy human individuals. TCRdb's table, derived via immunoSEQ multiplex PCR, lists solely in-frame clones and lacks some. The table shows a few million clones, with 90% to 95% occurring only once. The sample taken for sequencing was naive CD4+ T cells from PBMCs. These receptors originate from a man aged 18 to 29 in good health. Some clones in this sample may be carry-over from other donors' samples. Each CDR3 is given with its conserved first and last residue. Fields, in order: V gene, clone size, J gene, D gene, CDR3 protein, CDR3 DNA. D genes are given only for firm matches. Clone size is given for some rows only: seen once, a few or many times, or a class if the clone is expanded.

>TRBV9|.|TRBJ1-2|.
CASSVDGNGGYGYTF
TGTGCCAGCAGCGTGGACGGAAACGGGGGCTATGGCTACACCTTC
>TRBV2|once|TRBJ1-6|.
CASSGQGHYNSPLHF
TGTGCCAGCAGTGGTCAGGGTCACTATAATTCACCCCTCCACTTT
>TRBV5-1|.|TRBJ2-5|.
CASKVVHNQETQYF
TGCGCCAGCAAAGTTGTCCACAACCAAGAGACCCAGTACTTC
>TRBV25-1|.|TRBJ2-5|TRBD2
CASSRTSGSGETQYF
TGTGCCAGCAGCCGGACTAGCGGGAGTGGAGAGACCCAGTACTTC
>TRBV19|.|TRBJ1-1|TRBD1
CASSTARGRGTEAFF
TGTGCCAGTAGTACCGCTAGGGGGCGCGGGACTGAAGCTTTCTTT
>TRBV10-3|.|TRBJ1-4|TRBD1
CAIRDRVEEKLFF
TGTGCCATCAGGGACAGGGTAGAAGAAAAACTGTTTTTT
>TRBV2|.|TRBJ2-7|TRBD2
CASRLLAGGGYEQYF
TGTGCCAGCAGACTCCTAGCGGGAGGCGGTTACGAGCAGTACTTC
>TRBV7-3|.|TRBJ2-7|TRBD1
CASSPGQGVEQYF
TGTGCCAGCAGCCCCGGTCAGGGGGTGGAGCAGTACTTC
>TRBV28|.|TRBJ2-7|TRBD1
CASTPPDRTLYEQYF
TGTGCCAGCACTCCTCCGGACAGGACCCTCTACGAGCAGTACTTC
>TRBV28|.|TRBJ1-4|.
CASSSTGLGRKLFF
TGTGCCAGCAGTTCTACAGGGTTGGGGCGAAAACTGTTTTTT
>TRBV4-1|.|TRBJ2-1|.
CASSQGISPPLYNEQFF
TGCGCCAGCAGCCAAGGGATCTCACCCCCGCTCTACAATGAGCAGTTCTTC
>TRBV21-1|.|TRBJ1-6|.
CASNTGEGWDSPLHF
TGTGCCAGCAATACAGGGGAGGGGTGGGATTCACCCCTCCACTTT
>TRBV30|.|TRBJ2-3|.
CAWISSFTDTQYF
TGTGCCTGGATAAGTTCTTTCACAGATACGCAGTATTTT
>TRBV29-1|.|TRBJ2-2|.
CSVETPVGELFF
TGCAGCGTTGAGACTCCCGTTGGGGAGCTGTTTTTT
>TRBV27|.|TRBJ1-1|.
CASSSLQTDNTEAFF
TGTGCCAGCAGTTCGCTCCAGACAGACAACACTGAAGCTTTCTTT
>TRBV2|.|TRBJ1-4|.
CASSEIQAGEKLFF
TGTGCCAGCAGTGAGATACAGGCTGGTGAAAAACTGTTTTTT
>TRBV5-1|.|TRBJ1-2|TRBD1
CASSSGQGAGYGYTF
TGCGCCAGCAGCTCAGGACAGGGGGCGGGCTATGGCTACACCTTC
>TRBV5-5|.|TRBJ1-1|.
CASRYRELGTEAFF
TGTGCCAGCAGGTACAGGGAGTTGGGCACTGAAGCTTTCTTT
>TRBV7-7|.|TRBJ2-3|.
CASSAGATQYF
TGTGCCAGCAGCGCCGGGGCTACGCAGTATTTT
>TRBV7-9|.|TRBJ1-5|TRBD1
CASSFGTGTIQPQHF
TGTGCCAGCAGCTTCGGGACAGGGACAATTCAGCCCCAGCATTTT
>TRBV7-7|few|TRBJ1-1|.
CASSLAQNTEAFF
TGTGCCAGCAGCTTAGCGCAGAACACTGAAGCTTTCTTT
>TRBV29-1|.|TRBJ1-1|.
CSVRPRGDTEAFF
TGCAGCGTCCGTCCCCGGGGCGACACTGAAGCTTTCTTT
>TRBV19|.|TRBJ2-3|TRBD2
CASSLSGRAADTQYF
TGTGCCAGTAGCCTTAGCGGGAGGGCCGCAGATACGCAGTATTTT
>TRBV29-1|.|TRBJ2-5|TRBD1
CSAHRDRVIETQYF
TGCAGCGCACACCGGGACAGGGTAATTGAGACCCAGTACTTC
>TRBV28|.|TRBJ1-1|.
CATKGLNTEAFF
TGTGCCACCAAAGGTTTGAACACTGAAGCTTTCTTT
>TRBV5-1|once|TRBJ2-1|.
CASSLPGVYNEQFF
TGCGCCAGCAGCTTGCCCGGGGTATACAATGAGCAGTTCTTC
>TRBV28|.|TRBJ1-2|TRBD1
CASSLGGTGEAYGYTF
TGTGCCAGCAGTTTAGGCGGGACAGGGGAGGCCTATGGCTACACCTTC
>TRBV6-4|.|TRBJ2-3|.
CASMGPNSDTQYF
TGTGCCAGCATGGGCCCAAACTCGGATACGCAGTATTTT
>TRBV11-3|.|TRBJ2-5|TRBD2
CASSLGAGGETQYF
TGTGCCAGCAGCCTGGGGGCGGGAGGGGAGACCCAGTACTTC
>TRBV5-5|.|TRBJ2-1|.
CASSLERQGGYNEQFF
TGTGCCAGCAGCTTGGAGAGGCAGGGGGGCTACAATGAGCAGTTCTTC
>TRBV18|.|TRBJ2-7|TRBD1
CASSPVDRAHEQYF
TGTGCCAGCTCACCTGTGGACAGGGCCCACGAGCAGTACTTC
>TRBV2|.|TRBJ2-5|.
CASSERGYEGTQYF
TGTGCCAGCAGTGAACGGGGCTACGAGGGGACCCAGTACTTC
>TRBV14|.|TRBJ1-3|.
CASSSTGAGNTIYF
TGTGCCAGCAGCAGCACGGGGGCTGGAAACACCATATATTTT
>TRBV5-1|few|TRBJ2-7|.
CASSSQYEQYF
TGCGCCAGCAGCTCCCAGTACGAGCAGTACTTC
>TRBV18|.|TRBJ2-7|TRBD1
CASSPPGQGPEQYF
TGTGCCAGCTCACCCCCGGGACAGGGGCCCGAGCAGTACTTC
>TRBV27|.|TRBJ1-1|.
CASSFIGYGPVHRRIEAFF
TGTGCCAGCAGTTTTATCGGGTATGGGCCGGTCCACAGGAGGATTGAAGCTTTCTTT
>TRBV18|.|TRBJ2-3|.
CASSPEGPPDTQYF
TGTGCCAGCTCACCAGAGGGGCCGCCAGATACGCAGTATTTT